This TCR beta chain stems from a study of CD8 T cells in Susac syndrome. Points from the study as a whole: The study conceded that relatively few individuals underwent its TCR sequencing and HLA analysis.

Reverse transcription of roughly 0.5 to 1 ug RNA was carried out with random hexamers. TCRdb fed the immunoSEQ multiplex PCR reads into MiXCR, producing one record per CDR3 protein. The repertoire holds around 130,000 distinct CDR3 sequences, with over 75% as singletons. CDR3 size: 12 residues. Germline loops: CDR1 SNHLY, CDR2 FYNNEI. Deletions cut 7 bases from V and 3 bases from J, with 7 bases between. This clonotype came up once. Its cognate antigen is unknown. This sequence was found in a human donor with multiple sclerosis. V gene TRBV2 combines with J gene TRBJ2-4; D is unclear. The material sequenced was CD8+ T cells from PBMCs. The CDR3 DNA reads TGTGCCAGCACTGAGGTCAAAAACATTCAGTACTTC. Translating gives CASTEVKNIQYF.